The clone carrying this T cell receptor beta chain was detected a few times. As yet, its antigen is unknown. The data stem from a study of post-analysis software for immune sequencing data. There are 15 residues in the CDR3. Trimming cost V 6 bases and J 2 bases; bases outside gene matches: 8. Germline CDR1 reads MNHNY; CDR2 reads SVGAGI (reference sequence). Notes on the study in general: Comparison of patients with controls showed about 5 TRBV segments more frequent in patients, TRBV5-6, TRBV5-1 and TRBV20-1 among them. F measure showed strong co-clustering of same-batch samples.

Unique molecular identifiers were carried by the TCR beta cDNA libraries. A single record per CDR3 protein comes from TCRdb applying MiXCR to the PCR reads. The sample yields more than 500,000 distinct CDR3 sequences, 34% seen once. The source is a girl under 18 with multiple sclerosis. Sequenced material: blood. V usage is TRBV6-6 and J usage is TRBJ2-5; 8 bases agree with TRBD1. CDR3 nucleotide sequence: TGTGCCAGCAGCTGGGACAGGACCTCACAAGAGACCCAGTACTTC. As protein: CASSWDRTSQETQYF.